A selection of T cell receptor beta chains follows, all from one sample in a study of graft-versus-host responses after intestinal transplantation. Method: immunoSEQ multiplex PCR; TCRdb's copy keeps in-frame clones and lacks some. The sample holds 140,000 or so clones, about nine tenths seen once. These receptors are not linked to any known antigen. Sample: unstimulated CD4+ T cells sorted from spleen or lymph node cells, taken before intestinal transplant. The receptors shown here come from a human donor who received an intestinal transplant. The CDR3 runs from the conserved cysteine through the conserved F or W. D genes are given only for firm matches. The size of a clone is reported for some rows only, either as once, few or many, or as a class for expanded clones.

CDR3 length	clone size	D gene	V gene	J gene	CDR3 DNA	CDR3 protein
15	.	.	TRBV4-1	TRBJ2-4	TGCGCCAGCAGCCAAGTAAATCTAGCCAAAAACATTCAGTACTTC	CASSQVNLAKNIQYF
16	.	TRBD2	TRBV7-3	TRBJ2-5	TGTGCCAGCAGCTACCGGACTAGCGGGATCGGAGAGACCCAGTACTTC	CASSYRTSGIGETQYF
15	.	.	TRBV7-2	TRBJ1-5	TGTGCCAGCAGCTTAGGGCAGGGGTACAATCAGCCCCAGCATTTT	CASSLGQGYNQPQHF
14	few	.	TRBV10-3	TRBJ1-3	TGTGCCATCAGTGCCAGGACCTCTGGAAACACCATATATTTT	CAISARTSGNTIYF
15	.	.	TRBV11-2	TRBJ2-7	TGTGCCAGCAGCTTAGTGGGGACCCGTACCTACGAGCAGTACTTC	CASSLVGTRTYEQYF
14	.	TRBD1	TRBV7-8	TRBJ2-4	TGTGCCAGCAGCTTAGCAGGGGGCGAAAACATTCAGTACTTC	CASSLAGGENIQYF
15	.	.	TRBV5-1	TRBJ2-5	TGCGCCAGCAGCTTGGAGCCTCAGCGTCAAGAGACCCAGTACTTC	CASSLEPQRQETQYF
15	.	TRBD2	TRBV19	TRBJ2-1	TGTGCCAGTAATATCGGGGCTAGCGGCAACAATGAGCAGTTCTTC	CASNIGASGNNEQFF
13	.	TRBD2	TRBV10-1	TRBJ2-1	TGCGCCAGCAGGTCTAGCGGCTACAATGAGCAGTTCTTC	CASRSSGYNEQFF
19	.	.	TRBV5-1	TRBJ2-6	TGCGCCAGCAGTCGGTTCAAGGAGGGAGTGCCTTCTGGGGCCAACGTCCTGACTTTC	CASSRFKEGVPSGANVLTF
13	.	.	TRBV5-5	TRBJ2-7	TGTGCCAGCCGGCCAGGGATCCCCTACGAGCAGTACTTC	CASRPGIPYEQYF
13	.	TRBD2	TRBV5-1	TRBJ2-7	TGCGCCAGCAGCATCGGGACTAACTACGAGCAGTACTTC	CASSIGTNYEQYF
16	.	.	TRBV6-1	TRBJ1-5	TGTGCCAGCAGTGAACGGCGTACAGTCATGAATCAGCCCCAGCATTTT	CASSERRTVMNQPQHF
12	.	.	TRBV29-1	TRBJ2-1	TGCAGCGTTGGTTGGGCCGGTACTGAGCAGTTCTTC	CSVGWAGTEQFF
15	.	.	TRBV15	TRBJ2-7	TGTGCCACCAGCAGAGATAGAGGCAAAGGGTACGAGCAGTACTTC	CATSRDRGKGYEQYF
19	.	TRBD2	TRBV4-1	TRBJ2-4	TGCGCCAGCAGCCAAGCTCCCTCTCTAGCGGCCCTAGCCAAAAACATTCAGTACTTC	CASSQAPSLAALAKNIQYF
14	.	TRBD1	TRBV6-6	TRBJ1-2	TGTGCCAGCAGTTACGTGACAGGGGGTTATGGCTACACCTTC	CASSYVTGGYGYTF
14	few	.	TRBV10-1	TRBJ2-7	TGCGCCAGCAGTGCAGGAGACAGGCCGGACGAGCAGTACTTC	CASSAGDRPDEQYF
14	.	.	TRBV30	TRBJ1-4	TGTGCCTGTCCCAAAGGGGGTAGGGTTGAAAAACTGTTTTTT	CACPKGGRVEKLFF
15	.	.	TRBV9	TRBJ1-3	TGTGCCAGCAGCCCTGCCGGTTTACCTGGAAACACCATATATTTT	CASSPAGLPGNTIYF
16	.	.	TRBV7-2	TRBJ1-4	TGTGCCAGCAGCTTTAGTTACTCCTCCGGAAATGAAAAACTGTTTTTT	CASSFSYSSGNEKLFF
15	.	.	TRBV6-4	TRBJ2-2	TGTGCCAGCAGTGACAGGGGCAGTAACACCGGGGAGCTGTTTTTT	CASSDRGSNTGELFF
12	once	.	TRBV6-6	TRBJ1-2	TGTGCCAGCAGCCGTGACAGCTATGGCTACACCTTC	CASSRDSYGYTF
16	.	TRBD1	TRBV5-1	TRBJ2-4	TGCGCCAGCAGCCCGGAGCCGGGACAGCTCAAAAACATTCAGTACTTC	CASSPEPGQLKNIQYF
14	.	.	TRBV5-5	TRBJ1-2	TGTGCCAGCAGCTTTCGTTCAGCCGGATATGGCTACACCTTC	CASSFRSAGYGYTF
15	.	TRBD2	TRBV6-5	TRBJ2-7	TGTGCCAGCAGTCCCCGACTAGCGCGTTTCTACGAGCAGTACTTC	CASSPRLARFYEQYF
13	.	.	TRBV25-1	TRBJ2-1	TGTGCCAGCAGTGTTCCGGGGCCCCAGGAGCAGTTCTTC	CASSVPGPQEQFF
18	.	TRBD2	TRBV11-2	TRBJ2-7	TGTGCCAGCACCTCGGTCAATATTTGGACTAGCGGGCCCTACGAGCAGTACTTC	CASTSVNIWTSGPYEQYF
15	.	.	TRBV9	TRBJ1-3	TGTGCCAGCAGCCCGGGCGACAGCTCTGGAAACACCATATATTTT	CASSPGDSSGNTIYF
15	.	TRBD2	TRBV6-1	TRBJ2-7	TGTGCCAGCAGCGGCCAACCGGGACTAGCAAACGAGCAGTACTTC	CASSGQPGLANEQYF
12	.	.	TRBV7-2	TRBJ1-2	TGTGCCAGCAGCCCTAGACAGTATGGCTACACCTTC	CASSPRQYGYTF
14	.	TRBD1	TRBV5-1	TRBJ2-5	TGCGCCAGCAGCTCACCGGGACAGGGGTTAGAGCAGTACTTC	CASSSPGQGLEQYF